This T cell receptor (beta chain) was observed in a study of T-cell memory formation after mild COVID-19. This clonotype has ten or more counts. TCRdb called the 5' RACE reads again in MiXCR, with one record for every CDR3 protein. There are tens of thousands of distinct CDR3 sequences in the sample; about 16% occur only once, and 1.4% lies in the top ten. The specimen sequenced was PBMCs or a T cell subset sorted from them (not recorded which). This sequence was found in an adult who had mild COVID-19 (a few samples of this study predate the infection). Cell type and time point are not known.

CDR3 loop: CASSADYFSEQFF. In DNA, the CDR3 is TGTGCCAGCAGCGCCGACTACTTTAGTGAGCAGTTCTTC. The V gene is TRBV5-8, the J gene TRBJ2-1, with D tentatively TRBD2 (5 bases). CDR1 is SGHTS and CDR2 is YDEGEE in the germline V gene. V shed 4 bases and J shed 9 bases, with 14 bases lying between them. The CDR3 contains 13 residues.